This TCR beta chain appears in the sequencing data of a study of CD8 T cells in Susac syndrome. Germline loops: CDR1 MNHEY, CDR2 SMNVEV (reference sequence). The CDR3 has 13 amino acids. Trimming shortened V by 4 bases and J by 1 base, and 7 bases separated the two germline ends. With random hexamers, reverse transcription was performed on about 0.45 to 1 ug of RNA. TCRdb called the immunoSEQ multiplex PCR reads again in MiXCR, with one record for every CDR3 protein. Of 75,000 to 100,000 distinct CDR3 sequences in the sample, 94% were seen once. The sequencing sample was made of CD8+ T cells from PBMCs. The chain combines TRBV27 with TRBJ2-5; TRBD2 is a possible D gene (5 bases). This sequence originates from a human donor in good health. DNA of the CDR3: TGTGCCAGCAGTTGGGAGCGCCAAGAGACCCAGTACTTC. It is translated as CASSWERQETQYF.